The TCR beta chain described here comes from a study of cytomegalovirus exposure and HLA in healthy donors. Study results and limitations: It was taken for granted in presence/absence analyses that sequencing depth across donors was roughly uniform. Per a prior analysis, the majority of TCR beta V segments were productive roughly 87% or roughly 30% of the time. Three chains tied to CMV proved CMV antigen-specific in vitro.

PCR amplification relied on 60 Vbeta primers (plus 13 Jbeta primers). The method was immunoSEQ multiplex PCR; TCRdb's version includes in-frame clones alone and lacks a portion of them. The sample lists 150,000 to 200,000 clones; 75% to 80% were seen once. Though nominally healthy at sampling, donors likely had unrecorded immune exposures. Looked up from germline, CDR1 is SGHAT and CDR2 is FQNNGV. The V and J ends lost 5 bases and 0 bases, in that order; junction bases with no gene match: 10. The CDR3 length is 16 residues. For this clone: Its antigen remains unknown.

The receptor comes from a woman aged 40 to 55 in good health and CMV-seropositive. Sequenced input: PBMCs. The J gene is TRBJ2-7, the V gene TRBV11-2; TRBD1 agrees at 7 bases. This CDR3 reads CASSPTARDSSYEQYF. For the CDR3, the DNA is TGTGCCAGCAGCCCTACAGCCCGGGACAGCTCCTACGAGCAGTACTTC.